Presented here are 3 T cell receptor beta chains from one specimen sequenced in a study of PD-L1 blockade in urothelial cancer. Profiled with immunoSEQ multiplex PCR; TCRdb holds only in-frame clones, not every one. The sample includes roughly 45,000 clones, 82% of them seen just once. Time point in this sample: peripheral blood 6 weeks after treatment start. Material: PBMCs, obtained around atezolizumab (anti-PD-L1) treatment. Receptors originate from a man between 60 and 75 years old with urothelial cancer.

V and J are TRBV7-2 and TRBJ2-5; 7 nucleotides line up with TRBD2. Germline CDR1 is SGHTA and CDR2 is FQGNSA. The CDR3 spans 14 residues. The trim removed 0 bases at V and 5 bases at J, leaving 3 bases unmatched. The CDR3 reads CASSLARGGETQYF. The CDR3 bases are TGTGCCAGCAGCTTAGCGAGGGGAGGGGAGACCCAGTACTTC.

The chain couples TRBV6-4 to TRBJ2-1, with D possibly matching TRBD1 (6 bases). CDR3 length equals 15 residues. CDR1 MRHNA and CDR2 SNTAGT come from the germline V gene. Trimming took off 5 bases at V and 1 base at J, with 12 bases between the two ends. CDR3 protein: CASSPDSTSYNEQFF. The CDR3 DNA sequence: TGTGCCAGCAGTCCGGACAGTACATCCTACAATGAGCAGTTCTTC.

CDR3 sequence reads: CASSGPRGYTNQPQHF. In nucleotides, the CDR3 is TGTGCCAGTAGTGGCCCACGTGGTTACACCAATCAGCCCCAGCATTTT. The chain links TRBV19 to TRBJ1-5; D not resolved. Germline V lookup: CDR1 LNHDA, CDR2 SQIVND (reference sequence). The CDR3 contains 16 residues. Trimming stripped 5 bases from V and 3 bases from J, with 17 bases between.